Listed below are T cell receptor beta chains from one sample, sequenced in a study of blood T cells in healthy people across ages. TCRdb called the 5' RACE reads again in MiXCR, with one record for every CDR3 protein. Of fewer than 2 million distinct CDR3 sequences listed, about 39% were seen once; the top ten hold approximately 22%. The sequenced sample consisted of blood. The receptors here all came from a human donor in good health. Both conserved end residues are part of each CDR3. A D gene is named only where the DNA matches it firmly. Clone size, where shown, is once, few, many, or a class for clones that have expanded.

cdr3_length: 15; clone_size: NA; d_call: NA; v_call: TRBV20-1; j_call: TRBJ2-4; cdr3_aa: CSARNMRDMLNIQYF; cdr3_nt: TGCAGTGCTAGGAACATGCGGGACATGTTAAACATTCAGTACTTC
cdr3_length: 17; clone_size: NA; d_call: TRBD2; v_call: TRBV20-1; j_call: TRBJ2-2; cdr3_aa: CSARDTGLAGNTGELFF; cdr3_nt: TGCAGTGCTAGAGATACCGGGCTAGCGGGGAACACCGGGGAGCTGTTTTTT
cdr3_length: 18; clone_size: NA; d_call: TRBD1; v_call: TRBV6-1; j_call: TRBJ1-5; cdr3_aa: CASSLTHRGMYGNQPQHF; cdr3_nt: TGTGCCAGCAGCCTCACTCACAGGGGGATGTACGGCAATCAGCCCCAGCATTTT
cdr3_length: 13; clone_size: many; d_call: TRBD1; v_call: TRBV7-2; j_call: TRBJ1-1; cdr3_aa: CASSRDRDTEAFF; cdr3_nt: TGTGCCAGCAGCAGGGACAGGGACACTGAAGCTTTCTTT
cdr3_length: 13; clone_size: NA; d_call: NA; v_call: TRBV29-1; j_call: TRBJ2-2; cdr3_aa: CSVDKGWTGELFF; cdr3_nt: TGCAGCGTTGATAAGGGGTGGACCGGGGAGCTGTTTTTT
cdr3_length: 13; clone_size: few; d_call: NA; v_call: TRBV18; j_call: TRBJ2-7; cdr3_aa: CASSVLSSYEQYF; cdr3_nt: TGTGCCAGCTCAGTCTTGAGCTCCTACGAGCAGTACTTC
cdr3_length: 12; clone_size: NA; d_call: TRBD2; v_call: TRBV5-1; j_call: TRBJ2-7; cdr3_aa: CASSDLLAAQYF; cdr3_nt: TGCGCCAGCAGCGACCTGCTAGCGGCCCAGTACTTC
cdr3_length: 13; clone_size: NA; d_call: TRBD1; v_call: TRBV12-3/TRBV12-4; j_call: TRBJ2-7; cdr3_aa: CASRQGARYEQYF; cdr3_nt: TGTGCCAGCAGACAGGGGGCGAGATACGAGCAGTACTTC
cdr3_length: 11; clone_size: NA; d_call: TRBD1; v_call: TRBV29-1; j_call: TRBJ2-4; cdr3_aa: CSVEDREKQYF; cdr3_nt: TGCAGCGTTGAGGACAGGGAAAAGCAGTACTTC
cdr3_length: 14; clone_size: NA; d_call: TRBD2; v_call: TRBV2; j_call: TRBJ2-7; cdr3_aa: CARQGTRSSYEQYF; cdr3_nt: TGTGCCAGGCAGGGGACTAGGAGCTCCTACGAGCAGTACTTC
cdr3_length: 17; clone_size: many; d_call: TRBD2; v_call: TRBV5-5; j_call: TRBJ2-1; cdr3_aa: CASSLGLTRGGRNEQFF; cdr3_nt: TGTGCCAGCAGCTTGGGGTTGACGCGGGGGGGCCGCAATGAGCAGTTCTTC
cdr3_length: 12; clone_size: NA; d_call: NA; v_call: TRBV6-6; j_call: TRBJ1-4; cdr3_aa: CASSYGDSQLFF; cdr3_nt: TGTGCCAGCAGTTACGGCGACAGCCAACTGTTTTTT
cdr3_length: 14; clone_size: NA; d_call: NA; v_call: TRBV7-2; j_call: TRBJ1-5; cdr3_aa: CASSFGGTNQPQHF; cdr3_nt: TGTGCCAGCAGCTTCGGGGGAACCAATCAGCCCCAGCATTTT
cdr3_length: 12; clone_size: many; d_call: NA; v_call: TRBV7-9; j_call: TRBJ1-2; cdr3_aa: CASSLVDYGYTF; cdr3_nt: TGTGCCAGCAGCTTAGTGGACTATGGCTACACCTTC
cdr3_length: 18; clone_size: NA; d_call: NA; v_call: TRBV28; j_call: TRBJ1-5; cdr3_aa: CASTPLTSGVASNQPQHF; cdr3_nt: TGTGCCAGCACCCCTCTCACCTCGGGGGTAGCGAGCAATCAGCCCCAGCATTTT
cdr3_length: 13; clone_size: few; d_call: NA; v_call: TRBV5-1; j_call: TRBJ1-2; cdr3_aa: CASSLGQLDGYTF; cdr3_nt: TGTGCCAGCAGTTTGGGACAATTAGATGGCTACACCTTC
cdr3_length: 17; clone_size: few; d_call: NA; v_call: TRBV15; j_call: TRBJ2-3; cdr3_aa: CATSRSLGGLLRDTQYF; cdr3_nt: TGTGCCACCAGCAGATCCTTGGGGGGGCTACTGCGGGATACGCAGTATTTT
cdr3_length: 14; clone_size: NA; d_call: NA; v_call: TRBV28; j_call: TRBJ2-3; cdr3_aa: CASSAGGYPDTQYF; cdr3_nt: TGTGCCAGCAGTGCTGGCGGGTACCCGGATACGCAGTATTTT
cdr3_length: 17; clone_size: few; d_call: TRBD2; v_call: TRBV9; j_call: TRBJ2-5; cdr3_aa: CASSTSPSGGFGETQYF; cdr3_nt: TGTGCCAGCAGCACCAGTCCTAGCGGGGGTTTTGGGGAGACCCAGTACTTC
cdr3_length: 15; clone_size: NA; d_call: NA; v_call: TRBV4-3; j_call: TRBJ2-7; cdr3_aa: CASSQDGGPGREQYF; cdr3_nt: TGCGCCAGCAGCCAAGACGGTGGTCCCGGCAGGGAGCAGTACTTC
cdr3_length: 14; clone_size: NA; d_call: NA; v_call: TRBV18; j_call: TRBJ2-5; cdr3_aa: CASSTTLAQETQYF; cdr3_nt: TGTGCCAGCTCCACCACACTAGCCCAAGAGACCCAGTACTTC
cdr3_length: 13; clone_size: many; d_call: NA; v_call: TRBV10-3; j_call: TRBJ1-1; cdr3_aa: CAISVQDNTEAFF; cdr3_nt: TGTGCCATCAGTGTCCAGGATAACACTGAAGCTTTCTTT
cdr3_length: 15; clone_size: few; d_call: TRBD1; v_call: TRBV3-1; j_call: TRBJ1-5; cdr3_aa: CASSQTGQGDQPQHF; cdr3_nt: TGTGCCAGCAGCCAGACGGGACAGGGGGATCAGCCCCAGCATTTT
cdr3_length: 16; clone_size: few; d_call: NA; v_call: TRBV7-6; j_call: TRBJ1-2; cdr3_aa: CASSPGTSPRGYGYTF; cdr3_nt: TGTGCCAGCAGCCCAGGGACCTCACCCAGGGGTTATGGCTACACCTTC
cdr3_length: 14; clone_size: NA; d_call: TRBD2; v_call: TRBV7-2; j_call: TRBJ2-1; cdr3_aa: CASSFGLAGGGKFF; cdr3_nt: TGTGCCAGCAGCTTTGGACTAGCGGGGGGCGGGAAGTTCTTC
cdr3_length: 12; clone_size: NA; d_call: NA; v_call: TRBV29-1; j_call: TRBJ1-2; cdr3_aa: CSASGRVDGYTF; cdr3_nt: TGCAGCGCTTCGGGTAGGGTGGATGGCTACACCTTC
cdr3_length: 13; clone_size: NA; d_call: NA; v_call: TRBV9; j_call: TRBJ1-4; cdr3_aa: CASSVSGWEKLFF; cdr3_nt: TGTGCCAGCAGCGTGTCCGGGTGGGAAAAACTGTTTTTT
cdr3_length: 13; clone_size: NA; d_call: NA; v_call: TRBV29-1; j_call: TRBJ1-1; cdr3_aa: CSVEVWADTEAFF; cdr3_nt: TGCAGCGTTGAAGTCTGGGCCGACACTGAAGCTTTCTTT
cdr3_length: 17; clone_size: few; d_call: NA; v_call: TRBV6-5; j_call: TRBJ1-2; cdr3_aa: CASSYANLDRLGRSYTF; cdr3_nt: TGTGCCAGCAGTTACGCCAACCTTGACAGGTTGGGACGGAGCTACACCTTC
cdr3_length: 16; clone_size: few; d_call: NA; v_call: TRBV7-8; j_call: TRBJ2-7; cdr3_aa: CASSLAFGADPYEQYF; cdr3_nt: TGTGCCAGCAGCTTAGCATTTGGGGCGGACCCCTACGAGCAGTACTTC
cdr3_length: 15; clone_size: many; d_call: NA; v_call: TRBV29-1; j_call: TRBJ2-5; cdr3_aa: CSVYGGSSEQETQYF; cdr3_nt: TGCAGCGTTTATGGGGGCTCAAGTGAACAAGAGACCCAGTACTTC
cdr3_length: 15; clone_size: NA; d_call: TRBD2; v_call: TRBV5-1; j_call: TRBJ2-7; cdr3_aa: CASSSGGGGFHEQYF; cdr3_nt: TGCGCCAGCAGCTCCGGCGGCGGGGGGTTCCACGAGCAGTACTTC
cdr3_length: 13; clone_size: few; d_call: NA; v_call: TRBV28; j_call: TRBJ2-1; cdr3_aa: CASSSVYLNEQFF; cdr3_nt: TGTGCCAGCAGTTCGGTATACCTGAATGAGCAGTTCTTC
cdr3_length: 13; clone_size: few; d_call: NA; v_call: TRBV6-6; j_call: TRBJ2-7; cdr3_aa: CASRDSSLDEQYF; cdr3_nt: TGTGCCAGCAGGGACTCCTCCTTGGACGAGCAGTACTTC
cdr3_length: 15; clone_size: NA; d_call: NA; v_call: TRBV4-3; j_call: TRBJ2-3; cdr3_aa: CASSPGGAAIDTQYF; cdr3_nt: TGCGCCAGCAGCCCCGGAGGGGCGGCCATAGATACGCAGTATTTT
cdr3_length: 14; clone_size: few; d_call: NA; v_call: TRBV28; j_call: TRBJ2-7; cdr3_aa: CASTLGQVGGEQYF; cdr3_nt: TGTGCCAGCACCCTGGGGCAGGTTGGGGGCGAGCAGTACTTC
cdr3_length: 15; clone_size: few; d_call: NA; v_call: TRBV5-1; j_call: TRBJ2-1; cdr3_aa: CASSPYLRGSNEQFF; cdr3_nt: TGCGCCAGCAGCCCCTATTTACGGGGGTCCAATGAGCAGTTCTTC